This TCR beta chain appears in the sequencing data of a study of radiotherapy plus CTLA-4 blockade in lung cancer. Broader study findings: Blood-borne expansion of tumor-derived TCR clones followed radiotherapy plus ipilimumab.

For this clone: Its antigen is not known.

The CDR3 is made up of 17 amino acids. The data were produced by immunoSEQ multiplex PCR, yet TCRdb's version contains in-frame clones alone and is incomplete. The data contain some 46,000 clones, 75% to 90% of them singletons. Sequenced here: peripheral blood, sampled from a patient treated with radiotherapy plus ipilimumab. This receptor was obtained from a human donor with non-small cell lung cancer who had stable disease on radiotherapy plus ipilimumab. This chain uses TRBV12-2 with TRBJ2-1; TRBD2, the table's D call, lacks a check against the DNA. TRBV12-2 is annotated as a pseudogene. Written as DNA, the CDR3 is TGTGCAAGTCGCTTAGGCCCAAGGGGACTAGCTTACAATGAGCAGTTCTTC. Protein: CASRLGPRGLAYNEQFF.